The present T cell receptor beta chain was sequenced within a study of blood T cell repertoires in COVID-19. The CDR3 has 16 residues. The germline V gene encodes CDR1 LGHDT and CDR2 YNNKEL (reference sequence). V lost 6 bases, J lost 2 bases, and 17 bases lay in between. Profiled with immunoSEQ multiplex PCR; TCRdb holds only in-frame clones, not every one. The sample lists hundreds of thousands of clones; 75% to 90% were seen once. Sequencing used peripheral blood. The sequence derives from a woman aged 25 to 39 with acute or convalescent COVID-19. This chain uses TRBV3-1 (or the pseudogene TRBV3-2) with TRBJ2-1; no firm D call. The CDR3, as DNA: TGTGCCAGCAGTCTTACACAGAAAACGACCTACAATGAGCAGTTCTTC. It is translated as CASSLTQKTTYNEQFF.